Below, one TCR beta chain is given with its context. The method was immunoSEQ multiplex PCR; TCRdb's version includes in-frame clones alone and lacks a portion of them. Altogether tens of thousands of clones are present, roughly four fifths being singletons, with the ten largest covering 2% to 2.5%. Germline values: CDR1 KGHSH, CDR2 LQKENI. The V gene lost 5 bases and the J gene lost 6 bases, with 13 bases spanning the gap. The CDR3 covers 13 residues. The entry originates in a study of glioma-infiltrating T cells after dendritic cell vaccination. As for time point: after dendritic cell vaccination, including at tumor progression/relapse.

V and J are TRBV18 and TRBJ1-2, with D possibly matching TRBD1 (6 bases). Source: blood, taken after dendritic cell vaccination. The receptor was isolated from a human donor with glioblastoma. The CDR3 DNA reads TGTGCCAGCTCAGCGCACAGGGATGATGGCTACACCTTC. This encodes CASSAHRDDGYTF. Full variable domain (rest looked up from reference TRBV18 and TRBJ1-2): NAGVMQNPRHLVRRRGQEARLRCSPMKGHSHVYWYRQLPEEGLKFMVYLQKENIIDESGMPKERFSAEFPKEGPSILRIQQVVRGDSAAYFCASSAHRDDGYTFGSGTRLTVV.